This T cell receptor (beta chain) originates from a study of tumor T cells in aggressive B-cell lymphoma. Germline trimming cut 0 bases from V and 4 bases from J; bases unmatched to any gene: 18. CDR3 length equals 19 residues. CDR1 GTSNPN and CDR2 SVGIG come from the germline V gene (reference sequence). Repertoires were generated with immunoSEQ multiplex PCR, while TCRdb's copy carries only in-frame clones and drops some. This sample has about 2,600 clones, with around 86% found just once. This clone showed up just once. The chain combines TRBV30 with TRBJ1-3, with 7 nucleotides matching TRBD1. Sequenced input: tumor tissue. The sequence was collected from an adult with diffuse large B cell lymphoma. This CDR3 reads CAWSVRAGTASYDGNTIYF. CDR3 nucleotide sequence: TGTGCCTGGAGTGTACGGGCTGGGACAGCCTCCTACGACGGAAACACCATATATTTT.